Below are 5 T cell receptor beta chains sequenced from a single sample in a study of blood T cells in healthy people across ages. A second PCR, run for about 7 to 11 cycles, used a sample-barcoded 5' primer plus a J-beta primer mix. MiXCR was run by TCRdb on the 5' RACE reads, yielding one entry per CDR3 protein. The top ten hold 15% to 20% of the sample, which has more than 500,000 distinct CDR3 sequences, 25% to 30% seen once. The sequencing input was blood. These receptors were obtained from a woman between 65 and 79 years old in good health.

CDR3 amino acids: CSASDSNYGYTF. The CDR3 DNA reads TGCAGCGCTTCGGACAGTAACTATGGCTACACCTTC. The V gene is TRBV20-1, the J gene TRBJ1-2; maybe TRBD1 (6 bases). This CDR3 has 12 residues. CDR1 is DFQATT, CDR2 SNEGSKA, per germline (reference sequence).

The rearrangement joins TRBV25-1 to TRBJ2-7, with D perhaps being TRBD1 or TRBD2 (6 bases each). Looked up from germline, CDR1 is MGHDK and CDR2 is SYGVNS. The CDR3 is made up of 13 amino acids. Deletions cut 4 bases from V and 7 bases from J, with 14 bases between. Here the CDR3 reads CASSAQGTREQYF. The CDR3 coding sequence is TGTGCCAGCAGTGCGCAGGGGACTCGGGAGCAGTACTTC.

The chain carries TRBV27 and TRBJ1-2; a possible D gene is TRBD1 (6 bases). Germline loops: CDR1 MNHEY, CDR2 SMNVEV (reference sequence). V lost 2 bases and J 4 bases, leaving 17 bases between the germline ends. This CDR3 spans 16 amino acids. The DNA for the CDR3 is TGTGCCAGCAGTTTACGGGGCGGGGGCGAATTCTATGGCTACACCTTC. Translation gives CASSLRGGGEFYGYTF.

This clonotype turned up a few times. This rearrangement joins TRBV7-9 to TRBJ1-1, with TRBD1 matching over 7 bases. Germline loops: CDR1 SEHNR, CDR2 FQNEAQ (reference sequence). Unmatched junction bases numbered 5, after V lost 3 bases and J lost 4 bases. CDR3 length equals 14 residues. CDR3: CASSFKGARTEAFF. CDR3 in DNA: TGTGCCAGCAGCTTTAAGGGGGCGCGCACTGAAGCTTTCTTT.

This chain connects TRBV7-9 to TRBJ2-2; D remains ambiguous. CDR1 and CDR2 from the germline V gene are SEHNR and FQNEAQ (reference sequence). Trimming took 5 bases from V and 7 from J, leaving 8 bases between them. CDR3 length: 12 residues. CDR3 coding DNA: TGTGCCAGCAGCCCAGGTCGCGGGGAGCTGTTTTTT. Its protein product is CASSPGRGELFF.